The sequence of this TCR beta chain was determined in a study of T cell responses to AZD1222 COVID-19 vaccine. The protocol was immunoSEQ multiplex PCR, while the TCRdb copy is restricted to in-frame clones and leaves out a portion. Among about 140,000 clones listed, roughly 91% were seen once. Overall study findings and caveats: Two AZD1222 doses significantly raised spike-specific TCR breadth and depth over controls. A mostly white British donor set with more females was recruited, and clonal diversity was possibly underestimated. CD4 TCRs linked to vaccination spanned spike, dominating at 160-218 and 743-854. Close to half of spike-specific TCRs reportedly recognize unmutated variant regions.

This CDR3 comprises 13 residues. V gave up 2 bases and J gave up 4 bases, with 8 bases separating them. CDR1 is SGHNT, CDR2 YENEEA, per germline. A note on this clone: Its antigen is undetermined.

The starting material was peripheral blood, obtained 28 days after the second AZD1222 dose. The rearrangement links TRBV11-3 to TRBJ1-1; D not certain. This receptor was taken from an adult who received the AZD1222 COVID-19 vaccine. The CDR3 loop reads CASSLSPTTEAFF. CDR3 sequence (DNA): TGTGCCAGCAGCTTAAGCCCCACCACTGAAGCTTTCTTT. Supplemented by reference TRBV11-3 and TRBJ1-1, the full variable domain reads EAGVVQSPRYKIIEKKQPVAFWCNPISGHNTLYWYLQNLGQGPELLIRYENEEAVDDSQLPKDRFSAERLKGVDSTLKIQPAELGDSAVYLCASSLSPTTEAFFGQGTRLTVV.